This TCR beta chain was sequenced during a study of OX40 agonist ivuxolimab in advanced cancers. The wider study: The treatment was a fully human IgG2 OX40 agonist, ivuxolimab. A diagnosis of hepatocellular carcinoma, melanoma, renal cell or head and neck cancer was present in dose-escalation patients. Three patients got partial responses; one had hepatocellular carcinoma and two had cutaneous melanoma.

About this clone: Its antigen is not known.

General study points: CD4+ and CD8+ T cells in blood underwent clonal expansion by week 6 at 0.1 to 3.0 mg/kg.

Sequencing was performed with immunoSEQ multiplex PCR; in TCRdb, only in-frame clones are kept and a portion is missing. The sample consists of tens of thousands of clones, approximately 88% of them appearing once. The J segment lost 3 bases and the V segment lost 5 bases, leaving 6 bases of the junction unmatched. Per the germline V gene, CDR1 is LNHDA and CDR2 is SQIVND (reference sequence). CDR3 size: 15 residues. Sequencing used CD4+ or CD8+ T cells sorted from blood, obtained in a trial of the OX40 agonist ivuxolimab. The rearrangement links TRBV19 to TRBJ2-7; 11 bases match TRBD1. This TCR came from an adult with an advanced solid tumor such as melanoma, head and neck, liver or kidney cancer. For the CDR3, the DNA is TGTGCCAGTAGTCGGGGACAGGGGGAATTCTACGAGCAGTACTTC. Protein product: CASSRGQGEFYEQYF.